A selection of T cell receptor beta chains follows, all from one sample in a study of T-cell reconstitution after alpha-beta-depleted transplantation in children. Each CDR3 protein is one row after TCRdb ran MiXCR on the PCR reads. The data contain roughly 200,000 distinct CDR3 sequences, around 6.8% of them seen just once; the ten biggest clones take up about 3%. The sample here was PBMCs from the stem cell graft donor, taken from the stem cell graft. The receptors shown here come from a human donor who donated a stem cell graft to a child with Wiskott-Aldrich syndrome. Each CDR3 is given with its conserved first and last residue. D genes are given only for firm matches. Not all rows give a size; the values are once, few, many and, for expanded clones, a class.

clone_size: many
v_call: TRBV20-1
cdr3_length: 15
j_call: TRBJ1-2
d_call: -
cdr3_nt: TGCAGTGCGCAACCGGTTCGGGGGCAAAGCTATGGCTACACCTTC
cdr3_aa: CSAQPVRGQSYGYTF

clone_size: few
v_call: TRBV5-6
cdr3_length: 14
j_call: TRBJ2-1
d_call: -
cdr3_nt: TGTGCCAGCAGTCTGTCAGGGGGACTTCTTATGCAGTTCTTC
cdr3_aa: CASSLSGGLLMQFF

clone_size: many
v_call: TRBV12-1
cdr3_length: 15
j_call: TRBJ2-5
d_call: -
cdr3_nt: TGTGCCAGCAGCGGGAATTGTAGCGGGATTGAGACCCAGTACTTC
cdr3_aa: CASSGNCSGIETQYF

clone_size: many
v_call: TRBV5-1
cdr3_length: 16
j_call: TRBJ2-5
d_call: -
cdr3_nt: TGCGCCAGCAGCTTGGGTCCCCAGTTTGGGCCGGAGACCCAGTACTTC
cdr3_aa: CASSLGPQFGPETQYF

clone_size: few
v_call: TRBV12-3/TRBV12-4
cdr3_length: 16
j_call: TRBJ1-3
d_call: -
cdr3_nt: TGTGCCAGCAGTTTGGGGGCGGCACCCCTGGGGGACACCATATATTTT
cdr3_aa: CASSLGAAPLGDTIYF

clone_size: many
v_call: TRBV29-1
cdr3_length: 15
j_call: TRBJ2-5
d_call: -
cdr3_nt: TGCAGCGTTTCGGGCGGGCGGGCGGTACAAGAGACCCAGTACTTC
cdr3_aa: CSVSGGRAVQETQYF

clone_size: many
v_call: TRBV29-1
cdr3_length: 13
j_call: TRBJ1-4
d_call: -
cdr3_nt: TGCAGCGCCGCCGGGACGGGGGAGGAAAAACTGTTTTTT
cdr3_aa: CSAAGTGEEKLFF

clone_size: many
v_call: TRBV12-3/TRBV12-4
cdr3_length: 14
j_call: TRBJ2-7
d_call: -
cdr3_nt: TGTGCCAGCAGTTTAAGGGAACAGTCCTACGAGCAGTACTTC
cdr3_aa: CASSLREQSYEQYF

clone_size: many
v_call: TRBV5-1
cdr3_length: 17
j_call: TRBJ2-7
d_call: TRBD1
cdr3_nt: TGCGCCAGCAGTGCAGGTAACAGGGGGCATGCGGGCGACGAGCAGTACTTC
cdr3_aa: CASSAGNRGHAGDEQYF

clone_size: few
v_call: TRBV19
cdr3_length: 16
j_call: TRBJ2-7
d_call: TRBD2
cdr3_nt: TGTGCCAGTAGTCCCCTGGGACTACCGAGCTCCTACGAGCAGTACTTC
cdr3_aa: CASSPLGLPSSYEQYF

clone_size: many
v_call: TRBV12-3/TRBV12-4
cdr3_length: 15
j_call: TRBJ2-3
d_call: -
cdr3_nt: TGTGCCAGCAGTTTAGTTAGGCGGGCAGCGGATACGCAGTATTTT
cdr3_aa: CASSLVRRAADTQYF

clone_size: once
v_call: TRBV30
cdr3_length: 14
j_call: TRBJ1-1
d_call: -
cdr3_nt: TGTGCCTGGAGTGTACTGATAGGAAACACTGAAGCTTTCTTT
cdr3_aa: CAWSVLIGNTEAFF

clone_size: many
v_call: TRBV29-1
cdr3_length: 13
j_call: TRBJ2-7
d_call: TRBD1
cdr3_nt: TGCAGCGTTGACCAGACAGGGGGCTACGAGCAGTACTTC
cdr3_aa: CSVDQTGGYEQYF

clone_size: few
v_call: TRBV2
cdr3_length: 16
j_call: TRBJ1-6
d_call: -
cdr3_nt: TGTGCCAGCGGTCCACTGCCTAGCTCCTATAATTCACCCCTCCACTTT
cdr3_aa: CASGPLPSSYNSPLHF

clone_size: many
v_call: TRBV9
cdr3_length: 16
j_call: TRBJ2-1
d_call: TRBD2
cdr3_nt: TGTGCCAGCAGCGTAGCAGGACTAGCGGGAGTCCATGAGCAGTTCTTC
cdr3_aa: CASSVAGLAGVHEQFF

clone_size: many
v_call: TRBV12-3/TRBV12-4
cdr3_length: 16
j_call: TRBJ2-1
d_call: TRBD1
cdr3_nt: TGTGCCAGCAGGAGTAGACAGGGGAGCTCCTACAATGAGCAGTTCTTC
cdr3_aa: CASRSRQGSSYNEQFF

clone_size: -
v_call: TRBV4-2
cdr3_length: 13
j_call: TRBJ2-4
d_call: -
cdr3_nt: TGTGCCAGCAGCCAAGAGGGGGCGGGGAGGTTGTACTTC
cdr3_aa: CASSQEGAGRLYF

clone_size: few
v_call: TRBV4-2
cdr3_length: 16
j_call: TRBJ2-1
d_call: -
cdr3_nt: TGTGCCAGCAGCCAAGAGTGGGGCCTGTCTAACAATGAGCAGTTCTTC
cdr3_aa: CASSQEWGLSNNEQFF

clone_size: many
v_call: TRBV5-1
cdr3_length: 15
j_call: TRBJ2-5
d_call: -
cdr3_nt: TGCGCCAGCAGCTTGCCAGGGAATTACCAAGAGACCCAGTACTTC
cdr3_aa: CASSLPGNYQETQYF

clone_size: many
v_call: TRBV6-2/TRBV6-3
cdr3_length: 18
j_call: TRBJ2-5
d_call: TRBD2
cdr3_nt: TGTGCCAGCAGTTACCGAGGTAGCGGGAGGGCCGGGTATGAGACCCAGTACTTC
cdr3_aa: CASSYRGSGRAGYETQYF

clone_size: many
v_call: TRBV10-3
cdr3_length: 15
j_call: TRBJ2-7
d_call: TRBD2
cdr3_nt: TGTGCCAGCCAATTTCTAGCGGGAGCCGCTTACGAGCAGTACTTC
cdr3_aa: CASQFLAGAAYEQYF

clone_size: many
v_call: TRBV20-1
cdr3_length: 13
j_call: TRBJ1-2
d_call: -
cdr3_nt: TGCAGTGCTAGTATCCAGGAGAACTATGGCTACACCTTC
cdr3_aa: CSASIQENYGYTF

clone_size: few
v_call: TRBV7-8
cdr3_length: 20
j_call: TRBJ2-2
d_call: TRBD1
cdr3_nt: TGTGCCAGCAGCTTAGAAGGACAGGGAATCCCGTTCGCGAACACCGGGGAGCTGTTTTTT
cdr3_aa: CASSLEGQGIPFANTGELFF

clone_size: many
v_call: TRBV29-1
cdr3_length: 14
j_call: TRBJ2-3
d_call: TRBD1
cdr3_nt: TGCAGCGTGGCGACAGGGGGCCCCACAGATACGCAGTATTTT
cdr3_aa: CSVATGGPTDTQYF